The entry below describes one T cell receptor beta chain. Antigen: not known. The sample is drawn from a study of CD8 T cells in Susac syndrome. Notes on the study in general: The study recognized that its TCR sequencing and HLA analysis covered a relatively small number of individuals.

RNA was extracted with the RNeasy kit, and a quantity of roughly 0.45 to 1 ug was reverse transcribed using random hexamers. Each CDR3 protein gets one entry after TCRdb re-called the immunoSEQ multiplex PCR reads with MiXCR. The table includes about 50,000 distinct CDR3 sequences, about 92% detected once. Germline V gene sequence: CDR1 SGHDT, CDR2 YYEEEE. This CDR3 is 13 amino acids long. V dropped 0 bases and J dropped 5 bases, with 8 bases sitting between them. The sample was CD8+ T cells from PBMCs. The clonotype comes from a human donor with multiple sclerosis. This chain uses TRBV5-6 with TRBJ2-5, with D unclear. CDR3 sequence: CASSLVNEETQYF. The DNA of the CDR3 is TGTGCCAGCAGCTTGGTCAACGAGGAGACCCAGTACTTC. The full variable domain, in which reference TRBV5-6 and TRBJ2-5 provide the parts outside the CDR3, is DAGVTQSPTHLIKTRGQQVTLRCSPKSGHDTVSWYQQALGQGPQFIFQYYEEEERQRGNFPDRFSGHQFPNYSSELNVNALLLGDSALYLCASSLVNEETQYFGPGTRLLVL.